This TCR beta chain was identified during a study of blood T cell repertoires in COVID-19. For the study at large: Sources were T cells, B-cell-depleted T cells, or PBMCs; the material itself was cDNA or gDNA.

Germline V gives CDR1 MGHRA, CDR2 YSYEKL. V was trimmed by 1 base and J by 5 bases, leaving 18 bases between them. The CDR3 is 18 residues long. Grouping used clinical history reported by participants in a survey and questionnaire. Using immunoSEQ multiplex PCR, the repertoire was profiled, and TCRdb retains in-frame clones only, with some absent. The profile shows around 380,000 clones, around 87% of them singletons. This clone was picked up many times. The clonotype comes from a young man who had recovered from COVID-19. The source material was PBMCs or T cells enriched from blood (not recorded which). The chain has TRBV4-1 and TRBJ1-6; D call uncertain. The chain's CDR3 is CASSQGLFGFANNSPLHF. The CDR3 nucleotides read TGCGCCAGCAGCCAAGGCCTCTTCGGGTTCGCCAATAATTCACCCCTCCACTTT.